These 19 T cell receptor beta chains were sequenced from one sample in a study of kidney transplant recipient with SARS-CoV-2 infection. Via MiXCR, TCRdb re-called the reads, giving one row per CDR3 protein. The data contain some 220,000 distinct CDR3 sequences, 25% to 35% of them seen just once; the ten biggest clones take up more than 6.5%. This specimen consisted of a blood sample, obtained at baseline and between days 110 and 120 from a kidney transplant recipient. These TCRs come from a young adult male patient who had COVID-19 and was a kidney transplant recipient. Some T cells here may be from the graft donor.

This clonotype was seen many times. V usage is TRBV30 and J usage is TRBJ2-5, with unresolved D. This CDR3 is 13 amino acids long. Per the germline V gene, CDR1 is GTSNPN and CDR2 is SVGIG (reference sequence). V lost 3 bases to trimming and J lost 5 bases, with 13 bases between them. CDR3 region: CAWSILGRETQYF. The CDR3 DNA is TGTGCCTGGAGCATCTTAGGCCGCGAGACCCAGTACTTC.

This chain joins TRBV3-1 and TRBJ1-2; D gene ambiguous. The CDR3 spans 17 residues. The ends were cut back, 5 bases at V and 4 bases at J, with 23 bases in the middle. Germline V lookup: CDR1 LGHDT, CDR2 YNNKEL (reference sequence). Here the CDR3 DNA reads TGTGCCAGCAGCAGTGAGCTCACCCTTCGAAAGACCTATGGCTACACCTTC. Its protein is CASSSELTLRKTYGYTF.

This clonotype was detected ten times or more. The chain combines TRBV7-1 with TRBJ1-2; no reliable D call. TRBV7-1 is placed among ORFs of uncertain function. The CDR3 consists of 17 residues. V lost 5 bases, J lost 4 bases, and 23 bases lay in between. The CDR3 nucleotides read TGTGCCAGCAGCCCGCGGGATCACGAGGGAAAGACCTATGGCTACACCTTC. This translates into CASSPRDHEGKTYGYTF.

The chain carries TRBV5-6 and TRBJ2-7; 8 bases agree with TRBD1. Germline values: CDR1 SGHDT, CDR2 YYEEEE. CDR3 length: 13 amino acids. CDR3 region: CASSFQGAGERYV. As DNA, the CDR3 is TGTGCCAGCAGCTTCCAGGGGGCCGGGGAGCGGTACGTC.

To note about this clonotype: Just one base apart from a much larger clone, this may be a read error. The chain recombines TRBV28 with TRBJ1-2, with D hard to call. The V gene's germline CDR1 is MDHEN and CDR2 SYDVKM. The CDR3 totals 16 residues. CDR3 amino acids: CGSGVTDSRKTYGYTF. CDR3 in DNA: TGTGGCAGTGGGGTTACTGATAGCCGAAAGACCTATGGCTACACCTTC.

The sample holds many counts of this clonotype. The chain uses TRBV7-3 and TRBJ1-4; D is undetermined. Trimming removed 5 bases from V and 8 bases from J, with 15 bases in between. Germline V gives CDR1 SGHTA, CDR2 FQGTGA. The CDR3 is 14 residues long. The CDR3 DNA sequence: TGTGCCAGCAGCCCCGGGAGGCCTGGAGAAAAACTGTTTTTT. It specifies CASSPGRPGEKLFF.

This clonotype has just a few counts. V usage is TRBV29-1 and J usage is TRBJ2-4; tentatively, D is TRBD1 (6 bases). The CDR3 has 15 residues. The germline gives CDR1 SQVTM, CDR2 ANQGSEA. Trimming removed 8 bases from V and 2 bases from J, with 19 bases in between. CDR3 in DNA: TGCAGCCCATGGTACAGGGCTCCATCCAAAAACATTCAGTACTTC. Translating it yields CSPWYRAPSKNIQYF.

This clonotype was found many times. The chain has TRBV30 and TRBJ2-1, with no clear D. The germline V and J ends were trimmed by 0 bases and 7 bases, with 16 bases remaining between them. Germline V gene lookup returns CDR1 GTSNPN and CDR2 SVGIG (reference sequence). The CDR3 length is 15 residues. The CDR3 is CAWSVDLTLLNEQFF. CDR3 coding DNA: TGTGCCTGGAGTGTTGACCTAACCCTTCTTAATGAGCAGTTCTTC.

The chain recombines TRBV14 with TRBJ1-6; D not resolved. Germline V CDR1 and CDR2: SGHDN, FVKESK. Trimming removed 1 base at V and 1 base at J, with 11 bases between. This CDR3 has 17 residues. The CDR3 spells CASSQGSGESYNSPLHF. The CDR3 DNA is TGTGCCAGCAGCCAAGGGTCTGGAGAGTCCTATAATTCACCCCTCCACTTT.

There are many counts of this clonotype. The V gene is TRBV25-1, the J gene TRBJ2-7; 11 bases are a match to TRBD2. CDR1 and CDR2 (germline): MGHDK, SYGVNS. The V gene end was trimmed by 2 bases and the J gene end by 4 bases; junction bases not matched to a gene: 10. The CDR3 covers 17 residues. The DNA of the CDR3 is TGTGCCAGCAGTGAAGGCAGGAGGGCTAGCGGGAGGTACGAGCAGTACTTC. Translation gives CASSEGRRASGRYEQYF.

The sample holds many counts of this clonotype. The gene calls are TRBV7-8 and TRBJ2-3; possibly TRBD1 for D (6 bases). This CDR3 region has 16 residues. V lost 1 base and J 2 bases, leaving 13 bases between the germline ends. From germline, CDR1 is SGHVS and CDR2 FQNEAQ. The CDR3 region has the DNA TGTGCCAGCAGCTTAGGGCCCGGACAGATCACAGATACGCAGTATTTT. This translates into CASSLGPGQITDTQYF.

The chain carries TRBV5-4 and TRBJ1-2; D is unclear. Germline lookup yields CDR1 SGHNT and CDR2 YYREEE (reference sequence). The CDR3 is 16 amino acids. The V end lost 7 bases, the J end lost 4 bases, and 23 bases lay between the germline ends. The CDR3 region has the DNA TGTGCCAGCCCTGAATGCGTACCAGGAAAGACCTATGGCTACACCTTC. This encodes CASPECVPGKTYGYTF.

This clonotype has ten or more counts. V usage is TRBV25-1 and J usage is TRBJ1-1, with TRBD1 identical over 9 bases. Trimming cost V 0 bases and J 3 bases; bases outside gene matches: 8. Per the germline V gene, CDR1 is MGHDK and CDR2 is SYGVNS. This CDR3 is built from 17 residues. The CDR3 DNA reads TGTGCCAGCAGTGAATATGGGGACAGGGAGGAGGACACTGAAGCTTTCTTT. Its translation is CASSEYGDREEDTEAFF.

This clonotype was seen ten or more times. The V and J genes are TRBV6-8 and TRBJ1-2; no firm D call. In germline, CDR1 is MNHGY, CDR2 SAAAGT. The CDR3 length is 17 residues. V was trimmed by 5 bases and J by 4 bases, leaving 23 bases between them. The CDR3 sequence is CASSVTQRSRKTYGYTF. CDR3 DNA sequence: TGTGCCAGCAGTGTAACGCAACGCTCTAGAAAGACCTATGGCTACACCTTC.

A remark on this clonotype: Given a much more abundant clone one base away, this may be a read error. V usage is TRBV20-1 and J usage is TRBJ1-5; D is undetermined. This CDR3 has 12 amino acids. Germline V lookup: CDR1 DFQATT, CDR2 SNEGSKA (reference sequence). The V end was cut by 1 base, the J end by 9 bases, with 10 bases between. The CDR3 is CSARAGGLPQHF. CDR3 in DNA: TGCAGTGCTAGAGCAGGAGGTCTGCCCCAGCATTTT.

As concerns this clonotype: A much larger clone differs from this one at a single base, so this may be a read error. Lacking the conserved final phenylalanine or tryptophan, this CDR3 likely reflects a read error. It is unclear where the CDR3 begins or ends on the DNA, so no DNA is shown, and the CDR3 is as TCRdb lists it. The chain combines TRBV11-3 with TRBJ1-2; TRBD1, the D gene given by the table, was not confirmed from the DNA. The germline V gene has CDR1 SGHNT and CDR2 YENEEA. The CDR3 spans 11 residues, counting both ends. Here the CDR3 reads CASSTPGTHTL.

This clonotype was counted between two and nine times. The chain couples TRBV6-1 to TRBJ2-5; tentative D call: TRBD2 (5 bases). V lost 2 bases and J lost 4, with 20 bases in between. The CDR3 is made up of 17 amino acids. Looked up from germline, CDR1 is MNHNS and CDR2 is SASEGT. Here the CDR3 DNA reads TGTGCCAGCAGTGAACTCCCGGGATACTCAACGCGAGAGACCCAGTACTTC. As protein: CASSELPGYSTRETQYF.

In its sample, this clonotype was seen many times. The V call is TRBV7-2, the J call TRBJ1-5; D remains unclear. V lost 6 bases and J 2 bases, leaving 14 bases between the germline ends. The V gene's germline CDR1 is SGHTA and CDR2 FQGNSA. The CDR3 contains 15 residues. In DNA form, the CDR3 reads TGTGCCAGCAGGAGGGATCTGGGAGGCAATCAGCCCCAGCATTTT. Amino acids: CASRRDLGGNQPQHF.

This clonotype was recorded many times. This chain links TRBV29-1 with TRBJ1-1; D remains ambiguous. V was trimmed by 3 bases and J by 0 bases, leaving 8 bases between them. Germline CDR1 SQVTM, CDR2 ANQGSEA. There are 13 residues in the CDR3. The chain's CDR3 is CSVEMKMNTEAFF. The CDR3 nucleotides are TGCAGCGTTGAGATGAAGATGAACACTGAAGCTTTCTTT.